This T cell receptor beta chain was recovered during a study of blood T cells in healthy people across ages. Findings and caveats of the study: Underestimates were what the diversity estimates from one million T cells were considered to be.

The donors, aged about 6 to 100, were healthy Caucasians from Russia. Donors gave roughly 10 milliliters of peripheral blood apiece. Combining a sample-barcoded 5' primer with a J-beta primer mix, a second PCR ran for 7 to 11 cycles. MiXCR, run by TCRdb on the 5' RACE reads, gives a single entry per CDR3 protein. The table has more than 550,000 distinct CDR3 sequences, about 24% seen once. Regarding this clonotype: Its antigen is currently unknown.

The germline V gene has CDR1 MNHNS and CDR2 SASEGT. Trimming pared 6 bases from V and 1 base from J, leaving 10 bases between. The CDR3 contains 14 residues. The origin of this receptor is a man aged 70-80 years in good health. The sample consisted of blood. The J gene is TRBJ1-5, the V gene TRBV6-1; D is possibly TRBD1 (6 bases). This CDR3 is CASSGGQSNQPQHF. The CDR3 DNA follows: TGTGCCAGCAGCGGGGGCCAGAGCAATCAGCCCCAGCATTTT.